The sequence of this T cell receptor (beta chain) was determined in a study of cytomegalovirus exposure and HLA in healthy donors. General study results and limits: Some highly shared sequence variants likely arose as a pipeline artifact. Analyses of presence and absence presupposed an approximately uniform sequencing depth across donors.

Comments on this clone: As yet, its antigen is unknown.

After removal of 1 base from V and 8 bases from J, the junction contained 11 bases not matched to a gene. The CDR3 contains 15 residues. Germline values: CDR1 GTSNPN, CDR2 SVGIG (reference sequence). This PCR relied on a set of 60 Vbeta primers and 13 Jbeta primers. Some clones are missing from TCRdb's copy, which holds only in-frame ones; the method was immunoSEQ multiplex PCR. The repertoire has 60,000 to 65,000 clones, approximately 75% of them found once; the top ten carry roughly 25%. The chain is built from TRBV30 and TRBJ2-1; TRBD1 matches 7 bases. This clonotype was sampled from a man between 50 and 59 years old in good health and CMV-seropositive. The sequencing input was PBMCs. In DNA, the CDR3 is TGTGCCTGGAGTGGGGGACAGTCCTACATCGATGAGCAGTTCTTC. Protein product: CAWSGGQSYIDEQFF.